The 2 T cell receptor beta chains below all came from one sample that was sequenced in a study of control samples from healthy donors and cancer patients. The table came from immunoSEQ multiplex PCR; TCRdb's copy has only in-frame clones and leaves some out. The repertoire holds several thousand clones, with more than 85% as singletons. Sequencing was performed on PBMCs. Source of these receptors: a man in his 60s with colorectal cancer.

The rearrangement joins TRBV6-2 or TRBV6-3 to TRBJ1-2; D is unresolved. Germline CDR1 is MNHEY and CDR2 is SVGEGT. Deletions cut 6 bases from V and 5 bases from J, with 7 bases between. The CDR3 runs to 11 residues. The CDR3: CASSQHYGYTF. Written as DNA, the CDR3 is TGTGCCAGCAGCCAACATTATGGCTACACCTTC.

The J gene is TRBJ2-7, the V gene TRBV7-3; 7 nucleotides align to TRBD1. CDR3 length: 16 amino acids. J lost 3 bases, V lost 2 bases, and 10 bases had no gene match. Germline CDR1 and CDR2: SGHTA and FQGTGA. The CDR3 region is CASSLHAGQESYEQYF. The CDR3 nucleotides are TGTGCCAGCAGCTTACACGCCGGACAGGAGAGCTACGAGCAGTACTTC.